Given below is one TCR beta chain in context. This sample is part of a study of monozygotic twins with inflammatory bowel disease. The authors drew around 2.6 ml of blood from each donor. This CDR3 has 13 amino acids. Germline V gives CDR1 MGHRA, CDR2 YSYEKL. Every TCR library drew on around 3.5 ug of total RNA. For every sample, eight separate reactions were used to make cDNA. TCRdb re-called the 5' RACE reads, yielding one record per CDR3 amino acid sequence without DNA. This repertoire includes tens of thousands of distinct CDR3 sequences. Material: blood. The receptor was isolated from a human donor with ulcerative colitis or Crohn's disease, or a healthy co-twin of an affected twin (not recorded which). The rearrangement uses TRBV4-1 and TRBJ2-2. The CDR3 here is CASSQDEVGELFF.